Each of the 19 T cell receptor beta chains below was sequenced from the same sample in a study of T cells in Graves' hyperthyroidism and ophthalmopathy. Amplification yielded TCR beta CDR3 regions, with RNA transcripts as the source. The HTBI primer set drove a first-round RT-PCR of the TCR CDR3. MiXCR was run by TCRdb on the multiplex PCR reads, yielding one entry per CDR3 protein. Here the sample spans more than 500,000 distinct CDR3 sequences, about 45% being singletons. Material: peripheral blood or thyroid tissue (not recorded which). All receptors come from an adult woman with Graves' disease, either hyperthyroidism or ophthalmopathy (not recorded which).

This clonotype was seen at least ten times. The V gene is TRBV20-1, the J gene TRBJ2-2; 11 bases align to TRBD2. CDR1 and CDR2 (germline): DFQATT, SNEGSKA (reference sequence). This CDR3 contains 16 residues. V was clipped by 3 bases and J by 0 bases; unmatched bases: 3. The CDR3 reads CSARELAGANTGELFF. The CDR3 DNA reads as TGCAGTGCTAGGGAACTAGCGGGAGCGAACACCGGGGAGCTGTTTTTT.

Ten or more counts support this clonotype. The CDR3 bases are TGTGCCAGCAGTCTGACAGGGAGCTCTGGAAACACCATATATTTT. Its protein product is CASSLTGSSGNTIYF. The gene calls are TRBV12-3 or TRBV12-4 and TRBJ1-3, with 7 bases that match TRBD1. CDR3 length: 15 amino acids. V lost 5 bases, J lost 0 bases, and 4 bases stayed unmatched.

The rearrangement links TRBV7-8 to TRBJ2-7; possibly TRBD1 for D (5 bases). Per the germline V gene, CDR1 is SGHVS and CDR2 is FQNEAQ. V was shortened by 1 base and J by 0 bases, with 10 bases between the two germline ends. CDR3 length equals 15 residues. The chain's CDR3 is CASSLGPGPSYEQYF. CDR3 bases: TGTGCCAGCAGCTTAGGTCCAGGGCCCTCCTACGAGCAGTACTTC.

This clonotype was observed at least ten times. The rearrangement uses TRBV11-2 and TRBJ2-7, with 7 bases matching TRBD1. With 5 bases clipped from V and 3 bases from J, the junction kept 10 bases outside the gene matches. Germline loops: CDR1 SGHAT, CDR2 FQNNGV. The CDR3 sequence is 15 residues long. In nucleotides, the CDR3 is TGTGCCAGCAGCCCTCGGGAAGGGGGCGGCTACGAGCAGTACTTC. It codes for CASSPREGGGYEQYF. Variable domain in full (rest from reference TRBV11-2 and TRBJ2-7): EAGVAQSPRYKIIEKRQSVAFWCNPISGHATLYWYQQILGQGPKLLIQFQNNGVVDDSQLPKDRFSAERLKGVDSTLKIQPAKLEDSAVYLCASSPREGGGYEQYFGPGTRLTVT.

This sequence joins TRBV14 and TRBJ2-5; the D call may be TRBD1 or TRBD2 (5 bases each). This CDR3 contains 16 residues. The V gene lost 5 bases and the J gene lost 1 base, with 17 bases spanning the gap. Germline lookup yields CDR1 SGHDN and CDR2 FVKESK. CDR3 in amino acids: CASSSTLGTSQETQYF. The CDR3 DNA sequence: TGTGCCAGCAGCTCCACCCTCGGGACCTCCCAAGAGACCCAGTACTTC.

This clonotype was seen just once. The chain carries TRBV9 and TRBJ1-4, with 7 bases matching TRBD1. Germline CDR1 and CDR2: SGDLS and YYNGEE. The V and J ends lost 4 bases and 8 bases, in that order; junction bases with no gene match: 5. The CDR3 is 13 amino acids. The CDR3 DNA is TGTGCCAGCAGCAAGACAGGGAGGGAAAAACTGTTTTTT. Translated, it gives CASSKTGREKLFF.

This clonotype was recorded a few times. This may come from a read error, since a much larger clone is one base off. The rearrangement uses TRBV7-8 and TRBJ2-7; D is possibly TRBD2 (5 bases). Looked up from germline, CDR1 is SGHVS and CDR2 is FQNEAQ. This CDR3 spans 15 amino acids. CDR3 loop: CTSSLGVQLNYEQYF. The CDR3 coding sequence is TGTACCAGCAGCTTGGGAGTACAGCTTAATTACGAGCAGTACTTC.

The CDR3 is CATSRAERYNSPLHF. CDR3 in DNA: TGTGCCACCAGCAGAGCGGAACGGTATAATTCACCCCTCCACTTT. The V call is TRBV15, the J call TRBJ1-6; no clear D. V was clipped by 1 base and J by 4 bases, with 8 bases between them. CDR3 length: 15 amino acids. Per the germline V gene, CDR1 is LNHNV and CDR2 is YYDKDF (reference sequence).

Concerning this clonotype itself: This sequence may be a read error, since a much larger clone differs from it by one base. Written as DNA, the CDR3 is TGTGCCAGCAGCCCACGCCTCGATCAGGAGCGGTACTTC. This encodes CASSPRLDQERYF. The rearrangement uses TRBV11-2 and TRBJ2-7; D gene uncertain. The CDR3 spans 13 residues. In germline, CDR1 is SGHAT, CDR2 FQNNGV. The full variable domain, with the rest looked up from reference TRBV11-2 and TRBJ2-7, is EAGVAQSPRYKIIEKRQSVAFWCNPISGHATLYWYQQILGQGPKLLIQFQNNGVVDDSQLPKDRFSAERLKGVDSTLKIQPAKLEDSAVYLCASSPRLDQERYFGPGTRLTVT.

Ten or more counts support this clonotype. The chain joins TRBV29-1 to TRBJ1-1; D gene ambiguous. This CDR3 region has 13 residues. Germline V lookup: CDR1 SQVTM, CDR2 ANQGSEA. V was shortened by 1 base and J by 0 bases, with 6 bases between the two germline ends. CDR3 coding DNA: TGCAGCGTTGAAGTGAGCATGAACACTGAAGCTTTCTTT. Translation gives CSVEVSMNTEAFF.

The chain links TRBV7-9 to TRBJ1-3; D is possibly TRBD1 (5 bases). V lost 0 bases and J lost 4, with 13 bases in between. Germline V gene lookup returns CDR1 SEHNR and CDR2 FQNEAQ (reference sequence). CDR3 size: 16 residues. CDR3 loop: CASSLASQGAGNTIYF. The CDR3 coding sequence is TGTGCCAGCAGCTTAGCAAGTCAGGGTGCGGGAAACACCATATATTTT. The full variable domain, completed using reference TRBV7-9 and TRBJ1-3, is DTGVSQNPRHKITKRGQNVTFRCDPISEHNRLYWYRQTLGQGPEFLTYFQNEAQLEKSRLLSDRFSAERPKGSFSTLEIQRTEQGDSAMYLCASSLASQGAGNTIYFGEGSWLTVV.

This clonotype has a count of ten or more. The chain combines TRBV5-6 with TRBJ2-2; 9 positions agree with TRBD2. Unmatched junction bases numbered 5, after V lost 4 bases and J lost 1 base. The CDR3 has 16 residues. Germline loops: CDR1 SGHDT, CDR2 YYEEEE. The CDR3 DNA reads TGTGCCAGCAGCCTCTTAGCGGGAGAGAACACCGGGGAGCTGTTTTTT. It encodes CASSLLAGENTGELFF. Full variable domain (missing parts from reference TRBV5-6 and TRBJ2-2): DAGVTQSPTHLIKTRGQQVTLRCSPKSGHDTVSWYQQALGQGPQFIFQYYEEEERQRGNFPDRFSGHQFPNYSSELNVNALLLGDSALYLCASSLLAGENTGELFFGEGSRLTVL.

This chain links TRBV10-3 with TRBJ1-1; D is undetermined. This CDR3 spans 14 amino acids. Between the trimmed V and J ends, which lost 6 bases and 2 bases, there was a span of 13 bases. Germline CDR1 and CDR2: ENHRY and SYGVKD. The DNA of the CDR3 is TGTGCCATCAGGATTACGGGAGGAAACACTGAAGCTTTCTTT. It translates to CAIRITGGNTEAFF.

The chain joins TRBV19 to TRBJ2-2; 8 bases match TRBD2. This CDR3 contains 18 residues. V lost 8 bases, J lost 0 bases, and 14 bases stayed unmatched. Per germline, CDR1 LNHDA and CDR2 SQIVND (reference sequence). The CDR3 bases are TGTGCCAGTTGGATGATGAGTACTAGCGGAACGAACACCGGGGAGCTGTTTTTT. Its translation: CASWMMSTSGTNTGELFF.

This clonotype was found a few times. The V call is TRBV10-3, the J call TRBJ2-5; no clear D. CDR1 is ENHRY, CDR2 SYGVKD, per germline. Trimming shortened V by 10 bases and J by 2 bases, and 8 bases separated the two germline ends. The CDR3 is 11 residues long. The CDR3 sequence: CATAFQETQYF. CDR3 DNA: TGTGCCACCGCCTTTCAAGAGACCCAGTACTTC.

The sample holds many counts of this clonotype. The chain carries TRBV29-1 and TRBJ2-7; 9 bases line up with TRBD1. Trimming cost V 6 bases and J 5 bases; bases outside gene matches: 14. The CDR3 is 15 residues long. Germline V lookup: CDR1 SQVTM, CDR2 ANQGSEA. In DNA, the CDR3 is TGCAGCGTAGCCGCACCCGGGACAGGGCCTCACGAGCAGTACTTC. Protein sequence: CSVAAPGTGPHEQYF.

This sequence joins TRBV11-2 and TRBJ1-2; 8 bases align to TRBD1. V gave up 5 bases and J gave up 4 bases; unmatched junction bases: 15. Germline CDR1 SGHAT, CDR2 FQNNGV. The CDR3 spans 17 residues. Here the CDR3 DNA reads TGTGCCAGCAGCCCCGCCGGCAAGGGGGACAGGAGCTATGGCTACACCTTC. Amino acids: CASSPAGKGDRSYGYTF.

The DNA of the CDR3 is TGTGCCAGCAGCTCCATAAGGGACAGCCTCTATGGCTACACCTTC. Protein: CASSSIRDSLYGYTF. The rearrangement links TRBV7-2 to TRBJ1-2; TRBD1 matches at 7 bases. Per the germline V gene, CDR1 is SGHTA and CDR2 is FQGNSA. This CDR3 is built from 15 residues. The junction had 9 bases not matched to a gene; V was cut back by 4 bases and J by 4 bases.

The rearrangement links TRBV12-3 or TRBV12-4 to TRBJ1-4; no reliable D call. The CDR3 loop spans 12 amino acids. The V end lost 6 bases, the J end lost 7 bases, and 9 bases lay between the germline ends. CDR3: CASSPGVEKLFF. CDR3 nucleotide sequence: TGTGCCAGCAGCCCGGGCGTTGAAAAACTGTTTTTT.